The clone carrying this T cell receptor (beta chain) was seen once. The antigen remains undetermined. Trimming left V 7 bases short and J 7 bases short, with 11 bases between. The CDR3 runs to 11 residues. Germline V gives CDR1 SQVTM, CDR2 ANQGSEA. The donors were part of the approximately 120-subject validation cohort, which stood apart from the roughly 670-subject first cohort. The source of the sample is a study of cytomegalovirus exposure and HLA in healthy donors. Overall study context: The 120 validation repertoires, a later analysis reported, used the same platform as the 600 to 850 repertoires from the first cohort.

Method: immunoSEQ multiplex PCR; TCRdb's copy keeps in-frame clones and lacks some. The table lists 250,000 to 350,000 clones, 88% of them singletons. Overall study findings and caveats: Confirmation in vitro established that a few CMV-associated chains were specific for CMV antigens.

Sequenced: PBMCs. The chain joins TRBV29-1 to TRBJ2-1; D is perhaps TRBD1 (5 bases). The receptor was derived from a man aged 25 to 40 in good health and CMV-seronegative. This CDR3 is CSARVENEQFF. Here the CDR3 DNA reads TGCAGCGCCAGGGTTGAGAATGAGCAGTTCTTC.